One and the same sample provided the 18 T cell receptor beta chains below, sequenced in a study. The sorted Tregs were CD4+CD25+CD127-/low cells. The TRBV12-4/TRBJ1-2 clonotypes were amplified using barcode primers with ligated adaptors. From the multiplex PCR reads, TCRdb called clonotypes with MiXCR, one entry per CDR3 protein. The sample consists of about 820 distinct CDR3 sequences, 24% of them appearing once. The specimen sequenced was Tregs sorted from blood. The receptors were gathered from a female donor with breast cancer.

This clonotype rates as medium-sized. The chain uses TRBV12-3 or TRBV12-4 and TRBJ1-2; D is unclear. The V gene lost 3 bases and the J gene lost 8 bases, with 16 bases spanning the gap. The CDR3 contains 14 residues. Here the CDR3 DNA reads TGTGCCAGCAGTTTTAGGCAGGTGGCTAAGGGCTACACCTTC. This translates into CASSFRQVAKGYTF.

By frequency in the sample, this clonotype is medium-sized. The V and J genes are TRBV12-3 or TRBV12-4 and TRBJ1-2, with D perhaps TRBD1 (6 bases). The CDR3 has 13 amino acids. Trimming removed 5 bases from V and 8 bases from J, with 15 bases in between. This CDR3 reads CASSTGQTMGYTF. Written as DNA, the CDR3 is TGTGCCAGCAGTACGGGACAAACTATGGGCTACACCTTC.

This clonotype counts as medium-sized. V and J are TRBV12-3 or TRBV12-4 and TRBJ1-2; D is ambiguous. V lost 2 bases and J 2 bases, leaving 15 bases between the germline ends. The CDR3 sequence is 16 residues long. CDR3 DNA: TGTGCCAGCAGTTTATCCCGCCTGTACCGAAACTATGGCTACACCTTC. Translating it yields CASSLSRLYRNYGYTF.

This clonotype ranks as large (0.1 to 1%). This chain uses TRBV12-3 or TRBV12-4 with TRBJ1-2; 7 bases match TRBD1. V trimming: 2 bases; J trimming: 3 bases; junction bases outside the gene matches: 3. The CDR3 length is 14 residues. CDR3 coding DNA: TGTGCCAGCAGTTTACCCGGGACAGACTATGGCTACACCTTC. Its translation is CASSLPGTDYGYTF.

In this sample, this clonotype is large. The rearrangement uses TRBV12-3 or TRBV12-4 and TRBJ1-2, with D maybe TRBD1 (5 bases). This CDR3 region has 14 residues. V lost 4 bases, J lost 5 bases, and 14 bases lay in between. The CDR3 DNA reads TGTGCCAGCAGTTCCGGGTCCAAGGGGTATGGCTACACCTTC. Protein product: CASSSGSKGYGYTF.

This clonotype occurred once. This chain uses TRBV12-3 or TRBV12-4 with TRBJ1-2; 7 bases agree with TRBD1. There are 14 residues in the CDR3. V gave up 5 bases and J gave up 4 bases; unmatched junction bases: 7. CDR3 nucleotide sequence: TGTGCCAGCAGTCACCGGGACAGAGTCTATGGCTACACCTTC. Residues: CASSHRDRVYGYTF.

This clonotype is classed as large (0.1 to 1%). The rearrangement links TRBV12-3 or TRBV12-4 to TRBJ1-2, with TRBD1 as a possible D gene (6 bases). V lost 6 bases, J lost 8 bases, and 19 bases lay in between. This CDR3 region has 14 residues. CDR3 sequence reads: CASRTQQGPVGYTF. The CDR3 nucleotides are TGTGCCAGCAGGACCCAACAGGGACCGGTCGGCTACACCTTC.

By frequency in the sample, this clonotype is medium-sized (0.01 to 0.1%). The V and J genes are TRBV12-3 or TRBV12-4 and TRBJ1-2; D might be TRBD1 (5 bases). The V end was cut by 9 bases, the J end by 3 bases, with 11 bases between. The CDR3 loop spans 12 amino acids. CDR3 sequence reads: CASGQGHYGYTF. The CDR3 nucleotides are TGTGCCAGTGGGCAGGGACACTATGGCTACACCTTC.

This clonotype counts as large. CDR3 DNA: TGTGCCAGCAGTTTAGCCGGGACAGCCTATGGCTACACCTTC. This translates into CASSLAGTAYGYTF. The chain employs TRBV12-3 or TRBV12-4 and TRBJ1-2; 7 positions agree with TRBD1. The junction had 2 bases not matched to a gene; V was cut back by 0 bases and J by 4 bases. The CDR3 loop spans 14 amino acids.

This chain connects TRBV12-3 or TRBV12-4 to TRBJ1-2, with D possibly TRBD1 on 5 matching bases. This CDR3 spans 12 amino acids. Trimming shortened V by 7 bases and J by 8 bases, and 14 bases separated the two germline ends. CDR3 in DNA: TGTGCCAGCATTCTCCAAGGGGAGGGCTACACCTTC. Its protein product is CASILQGEGYTF.

By share, this clonotype ranks as medium-sized. This chain uses TRBV12-3 or TRBV12-4 with TRBJ1-2, with TRBD1 matching over 7 bases. The CDR3 has 13 amino acids. The trim removed 6 bases at V and 8 bases at J, leaving 9 bases unmatched. The CDR3: CASRIRQGDGYTF. The CDR3 DNA reads as TGTGCCAGCAGGATCCGACAGGGTGACGGCTACACCTTC.

The V and J genes are TRBV12-3 or TRBV12-4 and TRBJ1-2; TRBD1 matches 10 bases. The CDR3 extends over 14 amino acids. J was trimmed by 6 bases and V by 5 bases; bases with no gene match: 6. In nucleotides, the CDR3 is TGTGCCAGCAGTGCGGGACAGGGGTTCCATGGCTACACCTTC. This encodes CASSAGQGFHGYTF.

By sample fraction, this clonotype is large. The chain couples TRBV12-3 or TRBV12-4 to TRBJ1-2; TRBD1 matches at 8 bases. The CDR3 runs to 14 residues. The V and J ends lost 8 bases and 8 bases, in that order; junction bases with no gene match: 13. The CDR3 nucleotides read TGTGCCAGCCGTGATAACGGACAGGGCAGGGGCTACACCTTC. It specifies CASRDNGQGRGYTF.

By sample share, this clonotype is medium-sized. J is TRBJ1-2 and V is TRBV12-3 or TRBV12-4; TRBD1 matches at 7 bases. The J segment lost 4 bases and the V segment lost 0 bases, leaving 8 bases of the junction unmatched. The CDR3 spans 16 residues. CDR3 protein: CASSLAFDREAYGYTF. Here the CDR3 DNA reads TGTGCCAGCAGTTTAGCCTTCGACAGGGAGGCCTATGGCTACACCTTC.

Within the sample, this clonotype is medium-sized. This chain's CDR3 is CASSTADAPGYTF. The CDR3 DNA sequence: TGTGCCAGCAGTACCGCGGACGCTCCGGGCTACACCTTC. The V and J genes are TRBV12-3 or TRBV12-4 and TRBJ1-2; D gene unclear. The CDR3 runs to 13 residues. Trimming took 5 bases from V and 8 from J, leaving 15 bases between them.

This clonotype is labeled medium-sized. This rearrangement joins TRBV12-3 or TRBV12-4 to TRBJ1-2; D remains unclear. The V end was cut by 5 bases, the J end by 11 bases, with 18 bases between. There are 13 residues in the CDR3. CDR3 nucleotide sequence: TGTGCCAGCAGTCCGCCCGGGAAGGGCGCTTACACCTTC. This translates into CASSPPGKGAYTF.

This clonotype was seen a single time. V gene TRBV12-3 or TRBV12-4 combines with J gene TRBJ1-2; TRBD1 matches 7 bases. The CDR3 is 15 amino acids. The V and J ends lost 4 bases and 4 bases, in that order; junction bases with no gene match: 9. As DNA, the CDR3 is TGTGCCAGCAGTTCCGACAGGGCACTAGTCTATGGCTACACCTTC. Translated: CASSSDRALVYGYTF.

By its share, this clonotype is large. This sequence joins TRBV12-3 or TRBV12-4 and TRBJ1-2; D ambiguous. Between the trimmed V and J ends, which lost 3 bases and 7 bases, there was a span of 12 bases. The CDR3 covers 13 residues. The CDR3 DNA sequence: TGTGCCAGCAGTTTCGACGGCCGCTTTGGCTACACCTTC. This sequence encodes CASSFDGRFGYTF.